Listed here are 24 T cell receptor beta chains from one sample, sequenced in a study of blood T cell repertoires in COVID-19. The table came from immunoSEQ multiplex PCR; TCRdb's copy has only in-frame clones and leaves some out. The table records around 620,000 clones, around 89% of them present only once. Sequenced material: peripheral blood. Every receptor here comes from a young woman with acute or convalescent COVID-19.

The chain combines TRBV19 with TRBJ2-7, with TRBD1 identical over 9 bases. Germline CDR1 LNHDA, CDR2 SQIVND (reference sequence). The CDR3 sequence is 13 residues long. V lost 8 bases, J lost 6 bases, and 8 bases stayed unmatched. This CDR3 reads CASGPQGATEQYF. CDR3 DNA sequence: TGTGCCAGTGGGCCACAGGGGGCGACCGAGCAGTACTTC.

CDR3 loop: CATSRDLTLGATNEKLFF. DNA for the CDR3: TGTGCCACCAGCAGGGATCTCACTTTAGGAGCAACTAATGAAAAACTGTTTTTT. V gene TRBV15 combines with J gene TRBJ1-4; D gene ambiguous. Germline CDR1 is LNHNV and CDR2 is YYDKDF (reference sequence). The CDR3 is made up of 18 amino acids. Trimming left V 3 bases short and J 0 bases short, with 17 bases between. Variable domain in full (rest from reference TRBV15 and TRBJ1-4): DAMVIQNPRYQVTQFGKPVTLSCSQTLNHNVMYWYQQKSSQAPKLLFHYYDKDFNNEADTPDNFQSRRPNTSFCFLDIRSPGLGDTAMYLCATSRDLTLGATNEKLFFGSGTQLSVL.

This sequence joins TRBV3-1 (or the pseudogene TRBV3-2) and TRBJ2-3; D remains unclear. The CDR3 spans 14 residues. Between the trimmed V and J ends, which lost 0 bases and 6 bases, there was a span of 10 bases. The germline V gene has CDR1 LGHDT and CDR2 YNNKEL (reference sequence). As DNA, the CDR3 is TGTGCCAGCAGCCAAGATCCCAGGTGGGATACGCAGTATTTT. Amino acid sequence: CASSQDPRWDTQYF.

The chain employs TRBV7-8 and TRBJ2-7, with TRBD1 as a possible D gene (7 bases). V lost 5 bases to trimming and J lost 7 bases, with 24 bases between them. Germline assignment: CDR1 SGHVS and CDR2 FQNEAQ. This CDR3 has 16 residues. As DNA, the CDR3 is TGTGCCAGCAGCCGAGTCAACAGGGGAGTAGGAGGGGAGCAGTACTTC. Amino acid sequence: CASSRVNRGVGGEQYF.

The rearrangement uses TRBV9 and TRBJ2-3; unclear D gene. The CDR3 runs to 15 residues. V gave up 0 bases and J gave up 2 bases, with 10 bases separating them. Germline-derived CDR1 and CDR2 are SGDLS and YYNGEE. The CDR3 protein is CASSVVAFTTDTQYF. The CDR3 DNA sequence: TGTGCCAGCAGCGTAGTGGCTTTTACCACAGATACGCAGTATTTT.

This chain connects TRBV11-2 to TRBJ2-7; TRBD2 aligns across 8 bases. V was pared by 1 base and J by 5 bases, with 7 bases of the junction left unmatched. Germline V CDR1 and CDR2: SGHAT, FQNNGV. The CDR3 covers 15 residues. Written as DNA, the CDR3 is TGTGCCAGCAGCTTAGTGCGGGGGGTTGGCAACGAGCAGTACTTC. Amino acids: CASSLVRGVGNEQYF.

This clone has only one observation. The chain recombines TRBV7-2 with TRBJ1-6, with a tentative D call TRBD1 (5 bases). The length of the CDR3 is 15 residues. V gave up 1 base and J gave up 9 bases, with 13 bases separating them. CDR1 is SGHTA, CDR2 FQGNSA, per germline. In DNA form, the CDR3 reads TGTGCCAGCAGCTTAGTTAAGGGGTTGAGTTCACCCCTCCACTTT. Its protein is CASSLVKGLSSPLHF.

The chain is built from TRBV19 and TRBJ2-5, with 11 bases lining up with TRBD1. The CDR3 has 14 residues. V shed 5 bases and J 5 bases; nucleotides not matched to a gene: 4. Germline assignment: CDR1 LNHDA and CDR2 SQIVND (reference sequence). CDR3 nucleotide sequence: TGTGCCAGTAGTCGGACAGGGGGCGAGGAGACCCAGTACTTC. It is translated as CASSRTGGEETQYF.

The chain has TRBV3-1 (or the pseudogene TRBV3-2) and TRBJ2-4; 11 nucleotides match TRBD2. From germline, CDR1 is LGHDT and CDR2 YNNKEL (reference sequence). CDR3 length equals 18 residues. V was clipped by 3 bases and J by 8 bases; unmatched bases: 15. The CDR3 loop is CASSQKHSGGAVNDIQYF. In nucleotides, the CDR3 is TGTGCCAGCAGCCAGAAACATAGCGGGGGGGCCGTTAATGACATTCAGTACTTC.

This sequence joins TRBV20-1 and TRBJ2-3, with D perhaps matching TRBD2 (6 bases). Trimming took off 5 bases at V and 6 bases at J, with 9 bases between the two ends. The germline gives CDR1 DFQATT, CDR2 SNEGSKA (reference sequence). The CDR3 extends over 11 amino acids. CDR3 DNA: TGCAGTGCTGCTAGCGAGGATACGCAGTATTTT. The encoded protein is CSAASEDTQYF.

The chain combines TRBV6-2 or TRBV6-3 with TRBJ2-7; D is ambiguous. V gave up 4 bases and J gave up 1 base, with 8 bases separating them. Per the germline V gene, CDR1 is MNHEY and CDR2 is SVGEGT. The CDR3 has 13 amino acids. The DNA of the CDR3 is TGTGCCAGCAGTTTTGGCATATCCTACGAGCAGTACTTC. It codes for CASSFGISYEQYF.

The chain couples TRBV5-6 to TRBJ2-7; TRBD1 aligns across 7 bases. Trimming removed 3 bases from V and 7 bases from J; junction bases left unmatched: 7. CDR1 and CDR2 from the germline V gene are SGHDT and YYEEEE. There are 13 residues in the CDR3. CDR3 in DNA: TGTGCCAGCAGCTCAAAACAGGGGCGGGAGCAGTACTTC. Protein sequence: CASSSKQGREQYF.

The rearrangement joins TRBV2 to TRBJ1-4, with 9 nucleotides matching TRBD1. Trimming at V came to 6 bases and at J to 3 bases, leaving 14 bases not matched to a gene. This CDR3 has 18 residues. The V gene's germline CDR1 is SNHLY and CDR2 FYNNEI. The CDR3 DNA reads TGTGCCAGCAGGGAGGTGGAGACAGGGGGTGTATCTAATGAAAAACTGTTTTTT. Its protein is CASREVETGGVSNEKLFF.

CDR3 coding DNA: TGTGCCAGTATCAAAGGGGGGACAGAAGAAGCTTTCTTT. This gives the protein CASIKGGTEEAFF. The chain employs TRBV19 and TRBJ1-1; 7 bases line up with TRBD1. The J segment lost 8 bases and the V segment lost 7 bases, leaving 10 bases of the junction unmatched. In germline, CDR1 is LNHDA, CDR2 SQIVND (reference sequence). The CDR3 runs to 13 residues.

This clone was detected only once. The chain carries TRBV27 and TRBJ2-3; 8 bases line up with TRBD2. J lost 1 base, V lost 1 base, and 10 bases had no gene match. Germline CDR1 reads MNHEY; CDR2 reads SMNVEV (reference sequence). This CDR3 has 18 residues. CDR3 protein: CASSLYSGGGPGTDTQYF. CDR3 sequence (DNA): TGTGCCAGCAGTTTATATAGTGGCGGGGGGCCCGGCACAGATACGCAGTATTTT.

The CDR3 spells CASSQEWLGIINYGYTF. For the CDR3, the DNA is TGCGCCAGCAGCCAAGAATGGCTGGGCATCATCAACTATGGCTACACCTTC. The rearrangement uses TRBV4-3 and TRBJ1-2; the D is unclear. The CDR3 loop spans 17 amino acids. The V end was cut by 0 bases, the J end by 2 bases, with 16 bases between. Germline V gene lookup returns CDR1 LGHNA and CDR2 YSLEER.

The V and J genes are TRBV10-3 and TRBJ1-2, with 7 bases fitting TRBD1. V lost 2 bases, J lost 5 bases, and 11 bases stayed unmatched. The CDR3 totals 16 residues. The germline V gene has CDR1 ENHRY and CDR2 SYGVKD. In DNA, the CDR3 is TGTGCCATCAGTGAGGTCGGGGACAGCTCTCCGTATGGCTACACCTTC. It translates to CAISEVGDSSPYGYTF.

This chain uses TRBV2 with TRBJ2-2; maybe TRBD2 (6 bases). Trimming cost V 6 bases and J 6 bases, with 11 bases left between them. The CDR3 covers 13 residues. In germline, CDR1 is SNHLY, CDR2 FYNNEI. The CDR3 sequence is CASRSWGAGELFF. CDR3 nucleotide sequence: TGTGCCAGCAGGTCCTGGGGGGCCGGGGAGCTGTTTTTT.

The V call is TRBV30, the J call TRBJ2-3; 10 nucleotides align to TRBD1. CDR3 size: 14 residues. Germline V lookup: CDR1 GTSNPN, CDR2 SVGIG (reference sequence). V was pared by 5 bases and J by 5 bases, with 7 bases of the junction left unmatched. For the CDR3, the DNA is TGTGCCTGGGGAGACAGGGGGCGAGGAGATACGCAGTATTTT. Protein product: CAWGDRGRGDTQYF.

The chain combines TRBV27 with TRBJ1-3; possible D gene TRBD1, 6 bases. Trimming took 5 bases from V and 3 from J, leaving 8 bases between them. The germline gives CDR1 MNHEY, CDR2 SMNVEV (reference sequence). CDR3 length: 13 residues. The CDR3 spells CASSAGVGNTIYF. As DNA, the CDR3 is TGTGCCAGCAGTGCAGGGGTTGGAAACACCATATATTTT.

This chain joins TRBV6-5 and TRBJ1-2; D unresolved. Trimming took off 6 bases at V and 7 bases at J, with 12 bases between the two ends. Germline values: CDR1 MNHEY, CDR2 SVGAGI. The CDR3 loop spans 12 amino acids. The CDR3 nucleotides are TGTGCCAGCAGCCCCCGCAGTGGTGGCTACACCTTC. Its translation is CASSPRSGGYTF.

The chain recombines TRBV6-1 with TRBJ1-1; D not resolved. V lost 2 bases to trimming and J lost 4 bases, with 8 bases between them. The CDR3 sequence is 13 residues long. CDR1 MNHNS and CDR2 SASEGT come from the germline V gene. CDR3 loop: CASSESLPTEAFF. CDR3 sequence (DNA): TGTGCCAGCAGTGAATCTCTACCCACTGAAGCTTTCTTT.

This clone was found once. This chain joins TRBV5-6 and TRBJ2-7, with TRBD1 matching 7 bases. The junction had 5 bases not matched to a gene; V was cut back by 3 bases and J by 2 bases. CDR3 size: 14 residues. Germline V gene sequence: CDR1 SGHDT, CDR2 YYEEEE. CDR3 sequence (DNA): TGTGCCAGCAGCTACCTAGGGACAGCCTACGAGCAGTACTTC. Its protein is CASSYLGTAYEQYF.

The gene calls are TRBV14 and TRBJ2-3; D is possibly TRBD1 (6 bases). This CDR3 region has 13 residues. Germline values: CDR1 SGHDN, CDR2 FVKESK. Trimming shortened V by 1 base and J by 14 bases, and 16 bases separated the two germline ends. In DNA, the CDR3 is TGTGCCAGCAGCCAAGCTGGGACAAGGGGTCTGTATTTT. Amino acids: CASSQAGTRGLYF.